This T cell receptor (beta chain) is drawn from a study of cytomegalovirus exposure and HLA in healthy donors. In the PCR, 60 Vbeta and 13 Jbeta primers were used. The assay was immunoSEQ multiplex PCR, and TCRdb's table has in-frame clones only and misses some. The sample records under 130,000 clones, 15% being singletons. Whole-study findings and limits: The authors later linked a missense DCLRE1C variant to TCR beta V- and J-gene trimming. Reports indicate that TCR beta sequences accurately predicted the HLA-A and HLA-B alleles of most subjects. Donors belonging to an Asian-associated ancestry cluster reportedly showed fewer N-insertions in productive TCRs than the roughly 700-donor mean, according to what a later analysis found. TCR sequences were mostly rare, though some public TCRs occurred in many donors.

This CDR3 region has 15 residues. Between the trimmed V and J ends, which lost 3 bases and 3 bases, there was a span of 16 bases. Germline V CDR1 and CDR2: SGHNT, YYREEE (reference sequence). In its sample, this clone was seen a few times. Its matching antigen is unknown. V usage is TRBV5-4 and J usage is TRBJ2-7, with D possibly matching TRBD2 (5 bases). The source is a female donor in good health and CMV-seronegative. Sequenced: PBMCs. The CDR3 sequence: CASSSPGRAYYEQYF. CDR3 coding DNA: TGTGCCAGCAGCTCGCCCGGGCGGGCTTACTACGAGCAGTACTTC.